The clone carrying this TCR beta chain was detected a few times. Its antigen is not known. This entry belongs to a study of human T cells and chemical hapten exposure. The wider study: Throughout a study of roughly 5.5 months, patients underwent weekly scalp administration of diphenylcyclopropenone doses. Whole-study findings and limits: The study found that PT1 expanded TCR counts correlated positively with patch test score.

TCRdb recomputed calls from the RACE reads with MiXCR, one row per CDR3 protein. This sample has roughly 100,000 distinct CDR3 sequences; less than 35% occur once, and the top ten carry approximately 3%. Time point reported: patch test 3, about 24 weeks after DPC sensitization. Treatment specified: therapeutic diphenylcyclopropenone sensitization with weekly scalp DPC. Germline V CDR1 and CDR2: LGHDT, YNNKEL (reference sequence). The CDR3 contains 13 residues. After removal of 11 bases from V and 2 bases from J, the junction contained 7 bases not matched to a gene. The sample consisted of whole blood, taken in connection with sensitization to the hapten diphenylcyclopropenone (DPC). This TCR was recovered from a man aged 35 to 55 with alopecia areata. Some clones in this sample may be carry-over from other donors' samples. This chain uses TRBV3-1 with TRBJ2-5; 8 bases fit TRBD1. CDR3 bases: TGTGCCGTGTCCTACAGGGGGCAAGAGACCCAGTACTTC. As protein: CAVSYRGQETQYF.